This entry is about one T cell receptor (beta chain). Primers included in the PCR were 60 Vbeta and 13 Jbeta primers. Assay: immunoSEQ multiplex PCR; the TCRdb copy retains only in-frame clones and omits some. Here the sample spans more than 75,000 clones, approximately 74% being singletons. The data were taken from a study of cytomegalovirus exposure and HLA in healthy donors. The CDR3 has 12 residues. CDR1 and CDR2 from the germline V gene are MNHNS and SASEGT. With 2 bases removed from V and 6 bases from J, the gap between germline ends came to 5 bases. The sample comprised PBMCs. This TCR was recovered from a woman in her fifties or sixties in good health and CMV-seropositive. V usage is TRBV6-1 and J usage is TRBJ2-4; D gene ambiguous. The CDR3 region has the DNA TGTGCCAGCAGTGAACGGGTAAACATTCAGTACTTC. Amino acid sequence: CASSERVNIQYF.